This passage covers 20 T cell receptor beta chains from one sample sequenced in a study of TIL therapy for anti-PD-1-resistant metastatic lung cancer. Time point here: pre-treatment sample, taken before nivolumab and TIL therapy. The libraries were made with immunoSEQ v3. This table comes from immunoSEQ multiplex PCR, and its TCRdb copy is limited to in-frame clones, with some not included. The profile shows more than 20,000 clones, around 76% of them singletons. The sequencing used blood, collected at baseline. These receptors were collected from a person aged 25 to 85 with non-small cell lung cancer.

This rearrangement joins TRBV19 to TRBJ2-5; no definite D call. Looked up from germline, CDR1 is LNHDA and CDR2 is SQIVND (reference sequence). Trimming pared 1 base from V and 7 bases from J, leaving 13 bases between. This CDR3 is built from 14 residues. The CDR3 sequence is CASSIGAPFGTQYF. The CDR3 DNA is TGTGCCAGTAGTATAGGGGCACCCTTTGGGACCCAGTACTTC.

This clone was detected only a few times. The chain couples TRBV7-9 to TRBJ2-7; 10 nucleotides line up with TRBD1. V gave up 5 bases and J gave up 4 bases; unmatched junction bases: 5. CDR1 and CDR2 from the germline V gene are SEHNR and FQNEAQ (reference sequence). This CDR3 comprises 14 residues. The CDR3 DNA is TGTGCCAGCAGCCAAGGGACAGGGGTTTACGAGCAGTACTTC. It specifies CASSQGTGVYEQYF.

The chain couples TRBV4-2 to TRBJ2-7; D gene ambiguous. Per germline, CDR1 LGHNA and CDR2 YNFKEQ. V gave up 6 bases and J gave up 4 bases, with 7 bases separating them. The CDR3 extends over 11 amino acids. CDR3 in amino acids: CASRRGYEQYF. The CDR3 DNA reads TGTGCCAGCAGACGAGGTTACGAGCAGTACTTC.

The chain has TRBV2 and TRBJ2-3, with D uncertain. The CDR3 covers 16 residues. In germline, CDR1 is SNHLY, CDR2 FYNNEI. Deletions cut 3 bases from V and 1 base from J, with 14 bases between. Here the CDR3 reads CASSDLNLDGTDTQYF. The CDR3 nucleotides read TGTGCCAGCAGTGACCTCAACTTGGACGGCACAGATACGCAGTATTTT.

The chain couples TRBV21-1 to TRBJ1-1; the table's TRBD1 call for D was not verified on the DNA. TRBV21-1 has pseudogene status. This CDR3 contains 16 residues. The CDR3 region has the DNA TGTGCCAGCAGCAAAGAGCGGGCACAGGGGGCTTCTGAAGCTTTCTTT. Its protein is CASSKERAQGASEAFF.

This clone appeared once. The rearrangement uses TRBV19 and TRBJ1-1; D uncertain. V lost 5 bases to trimming and J lost 6 bases, with 13 bases between them. CDR1 is LNHDA and CDR2 is SQIVND in the germline V gene (reference sequence). CDR3 length equals 13 residues. In DNA, the CDR3 is TGTGCCAGTAGTTCCCATGGATCCGCTGAAGCTTTCTTT. Amino acid sequence: CASSSHGSAEAFF.

This sequence joins TRBV11-2 and TRBJ2-3, with D perhaps given as TRBD1 or TRBD2 (6 bases each). Germline-derived CDR1 and CDR2 are SGHAT and FQNNGV. The CDR3 extends over 16 amino acids. Trimming removed 5 bases from V and 7 bases from J, with 22 bases in between. For the CDR3, the DNA is TGTGCCAGCAGCCATGCTCGGGGGCGGGTGGCACATACGCAGTATTTT. This codes for CASSHARGRVAHTQYF.

This clone occurred once. The chain recombines TRBV19 with TRBJ1-1; 8 bases are a match to TRBD1. Germline lookup yields CDR1 LNHDA and CDR2 SQIVND (reference sequence). V lost 3 bases and J lost 1; bases outside the gene matches: 7. CDR3 length: 16 residues. In nucleotides, the CDR3 is TGTGCCAGTAGTATCGGGGCAGGGGGCCGGAACACTGAAGCTTTCTTT. It translates to CASSIGAGGRNTEAFF.

The chain combines TRBV6-1 with TRBJ1-6; the D is unclear. The CDR3 totals 14 residues. CDR1 and CDR2 (germline): MNHNS, SASEGT. The V end lost 7 bases, the J end lost 7 bases, and 14 bases lay between the germline ends. DNA of the CDR3: TGTGCCAGCAATCCCGGGCCAACAAATTCACCCCTCCACTTT. It translates to CASNPGPTNSPLHF.

The V and J genes are TRBV6-5 and TRBJ2-1; 7 bases are shared with TRBD2. Trimming took 4 bases from V and 13 from J; bases not matched to a gene: 4. The germline CDR1 and CDR2 sequences are MNHEY and SVGAGI. The length of the CDR3 is 11 residues. CDR3 DNA: TGTGCCAGCAGTTCGGGACTACGACAGTTCTTC. Translated, it gives CASSSGLRQFF.

V gene TRBV2 combines with J gene TRBJ2-7; D is possibly TRBD2 (5 bases). The CDR3 has 14 amino acids. Trimming took 3 bases from V and 4 from J, leaving 13 bases between them. Per the germline V gene, CDR1 is SNHLY and CDR2 is FYNNEI. The CDR3 protein is CASSERVGSYEQYF. As DNA, the CDR3 is TGTGCCAGCAGTGAGAGGGTGGGGAGTTACGAGCAGTACTTC.

The rearrangement joins TRBV7-2 to TRBJ2-2; 10 bases agree with TRBD2. Trimming removed 2 bases from V and 3 bases from J; junction bases left unmatched: 6. This CDR3 is 17 amino acids long. Looked up from germline, CDR1 is SGHTA and CDR2 is FQGNSA. The CDR3 nucleotides are TGTGCCAGCAGCTTAATCCCTAGCGGGAGATACACCGGGGAGCTGTTTTTT. Its protein product is CASSLIPSGRYTGELFF.

There are a few counts of this clone. The chain is built from TRBV5-1 and TRBJ1-2; D perhaps matches TRBD1 (5 bases). Deletions cut 1 base from V and 7 bases from J, with 8 bases between. The germline CDR1 and CDR2 sequences are SGHRS and YFSETQ. CDR3 length equals 12 residues. CDR3 protein: CASSLRGSGYTF. CDR3 nucleotide sequence: TGCGCCAGCAGCTTGCGGGGGTCTGGCTACACCTTC. Drawing the rest from reference TRBV5-1 and TRBJ1-2, the complete variable domain is KAGVTQTPRYLIKTRGQQVTLSCSPISGHRSVSWYQQTPGQGLQFLFEYFSETQRNKGNFPGRFSGRQFSNSRSEMNVSTLELGDSALYLCASSLRGSGYTFGSGTRLTVV.

V is TRBV5-3 and J is TRBJ1-5; D is ambiguous. TRBV5-3 is recorded as an ORF, its role being uncertain. This CDR3 is 17 amino acids long. V gave up 3 bases and J gave up 0 bases, with 16 bases separating them. This CDR3 reads CARSSVFRTVSNQPQHF. The CDR3 nucleotides are TGTGCCAGAAGCTCCGTTTTCCGGACGGTTAGCAATCAGCCCCAGCATTTT.

In this sample, this clone turned up once. V is TRBV18 and J is TRBJ1-4, with D perhaps matching TRBD1 (5 bases). The CDR3 contains 17 residues. CDR1 KGHSH and CDR2 LQKENI come from the germline V gene. V gave up 2 bases and J gave up 7 bases, with 20 bases separating them. DNA for the CDR3: TGTGCCAGCTCACCATTACCGGGACGGACCATCCTTGAAAAACTGTTTTTT. It is translated as CASSPLPGRTILEKLFF. Together with reference TRBV18 and TRBJ1-4, the CDR3 gives the full variable domain: NAGVMQNPRHLVRRRGQEARLRCSPMKGHSHVYWYRQLPEEGLKFMVYLQKENIIDESGMPKERFSAEFPKEGPSILRIQQVVRGDSAAYFCASSPLPGRTILEKLFFGSGTQLSVL.

This chain uses TRBV11-2 with TRBJ2-1; D not certain. This CDR3 contains 14 residues. Germline CDR1 reads SGHAT; CDR2 reads FQNNGV. Trimming left V 4 bases short and J 6 bases short, with 13 bases between. CDR3: CASSSKAWGNEQFF. CDR3 nucleotide sequence: TGTGCCAGCAGCTCTAAGGCGTGGGGCAATGAGCAGTTCTTC.

The chain combines TRBV7-2 with TRBJ2-7; no clear D gene. Trimming removed 4 bases at V and 7 bases at J, with 14 bases between. Per germline, CDR1 SGHTA and CDR2 FQGNSA. There are 13 residues in the CDR3. The CDR3 sequence: CASSSRAGREQYF. The CDR3, as DNA: TGTGCCAGCAGCTCTCGGGCCGGGCGTGAGCAGTACTTC.

The chain links TRBV30 to TRBJ1-6; D is uncertain. The CDR3 covers 16 residues. The V end lost 0 bases, the J end lost 7 bases, and 16 bases lay between the germline ends. Germline V lookup: CDR1 GTSNPN, CDR2 SVGIG (reference sequence). The CDR3 DNA is TGTGCCTGGAGTGTCCTTCGTAACAGTGAAAATTCACCCCTCCACTTT. Translation: CAWSVLRNSENSPLHF.

The V call is TRBV19, the J call TRBJ2-3, with a tentative D call TRBD1 (7 bases). The CDR3 length is 17 residues. Trimming shortened V by 5 bases and J by 6 bases, and 24 bases separated the two germline ends. Germline-derived CDR1 and CDR2 are LNHDA and SQIVND (reference sequence). The CDR3, as DNA: TGTGCCAGTAGTGCCGGGACAGAATACCCCCGGGGGGATACGCAGTATTTT. As protein: CASSAGTEYPRGDTQYF.

The gene calls are TRBV7-8 and TRBJ1-1, with D tentatively TRBD1 (5 bases). The CDR3 loop spans 14 amino acids. Germline V gives CDR1 SGHVS, CDR2 FQNEAQ. V lost 5 bases to trimming and J lost 8 bases, with 18 bases between them. The CDR3 loop reads CASSNGGLYGEAFF. CDR3 sequence (DNA): TGTGCCAGCAGCAACGGGGGATTATACGGAGAAGCTTTCTTT.